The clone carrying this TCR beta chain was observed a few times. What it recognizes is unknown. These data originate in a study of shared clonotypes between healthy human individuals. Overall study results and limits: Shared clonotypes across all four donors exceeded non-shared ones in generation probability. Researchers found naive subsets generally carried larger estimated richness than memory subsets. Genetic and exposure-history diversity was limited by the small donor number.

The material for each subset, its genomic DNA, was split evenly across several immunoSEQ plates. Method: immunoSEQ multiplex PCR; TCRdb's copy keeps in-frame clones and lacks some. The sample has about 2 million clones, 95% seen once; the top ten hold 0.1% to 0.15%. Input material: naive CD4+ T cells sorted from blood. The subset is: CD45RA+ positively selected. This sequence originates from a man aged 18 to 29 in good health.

CDR3 sequence: CAWSVRETSYTF. The CDR3 coding sequence is TGTGCCTGGAGTGTGCGGGAAACTAGCTACACCTTC. The J gene is TRBJ1-2, the V gene TRBV30, with unresolved D. Germline loops: CDR1 GTSNPN, CDR2 SVGIG (reference sequence). V lost 0 bases and J 9 bases, leaving 11 bases between the germline ends. The CDR3 has 12 residues.